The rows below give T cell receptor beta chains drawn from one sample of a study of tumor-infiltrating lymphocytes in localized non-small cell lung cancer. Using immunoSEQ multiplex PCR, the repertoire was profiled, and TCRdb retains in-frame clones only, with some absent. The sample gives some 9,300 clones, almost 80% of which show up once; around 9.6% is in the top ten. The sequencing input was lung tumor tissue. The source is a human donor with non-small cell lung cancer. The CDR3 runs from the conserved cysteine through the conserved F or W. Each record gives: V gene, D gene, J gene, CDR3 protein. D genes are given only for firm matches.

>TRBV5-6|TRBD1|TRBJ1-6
CASSHTGQGGSPLHF
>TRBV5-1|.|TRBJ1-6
CASSLVGGTTPLHF
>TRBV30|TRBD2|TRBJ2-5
CAWSSGSLAGGRETQYF
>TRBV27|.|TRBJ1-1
CASSGGLNTEAFF
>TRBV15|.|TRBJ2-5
CATSKAGVLQETQYF
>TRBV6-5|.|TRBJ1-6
CASSYSGYNSPLHF
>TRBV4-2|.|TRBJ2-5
CASSQGAYGTQYF
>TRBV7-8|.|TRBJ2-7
CASSLARTLSYEQYF
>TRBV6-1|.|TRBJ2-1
CASSPSGTPNNEQFF
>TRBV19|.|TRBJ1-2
CASSIQATYGYTF
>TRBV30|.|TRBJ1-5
CAWSVPGGPRPQHF
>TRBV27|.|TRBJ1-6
CASRSAGVSPLHF
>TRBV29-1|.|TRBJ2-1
CSVATRRSYNEQFF
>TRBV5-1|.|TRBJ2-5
CASSLGNGAQETQYF
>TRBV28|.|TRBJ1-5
CASSLGGVGNQPQHF
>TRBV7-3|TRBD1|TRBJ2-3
CASSLDRGRTDTQYF
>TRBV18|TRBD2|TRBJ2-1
CASSPLGSGNYNEQFF
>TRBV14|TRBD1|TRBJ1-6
CASSQGQGSGSPLHF
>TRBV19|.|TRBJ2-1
CASRTSVGWGNEQFF
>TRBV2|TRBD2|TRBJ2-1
CASSPLASGRYNEQFF
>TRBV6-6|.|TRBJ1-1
CASSYGRSTEAFF
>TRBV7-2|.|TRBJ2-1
CASSLKRSGEQFF